These 18 T cell receptor beta chains came from one sample sequenced in a study of control samples from healthy donors and cancer patients. Data came from immunoSEQ multiplex PCR; TCRdb stores just in-frame clones and leaves some out. The table has fewer than 130,000 clones, around 89% seen once. The sequenced material came from PBMCs. The receptors here all came from a woman aged 60 to 75 with lung cancer.

This rearrangement joins TRBV5-1 to TRBJ2-5; TRBD2 matches 9 bases. After removal of 4 bases from V and 4 bases from J, the junction contained 14 bases not matched to a gene. The CDR3 contains 17 residues. Per germline, CDR1 SGHRS and CDR2 YFSETQ. CDR3 bases: TGCGCCAGCAGCCCCCAGGGCGGCGGGGGGGCAGGAGAGACCCAGTACTTC. Its translation is CASSPQGGGGAGETQYF.

The CDR3 coding sequence is TGTGCCAGCAACCGGGTTGGGGTGGGCCTCCACTTT. It is translated as CASNRVGVGLHF. This chain connects TRBV2 to TRBJ1-6; D is undetermined. This CDR3 spans 12 amino acids. The ends were cut back, 7 bases at V and 15 bases at J, with 16 bases in the middle. Germline V gene lookup returns CDR1 SNHLY and CDR2 FYNNEI.

The rearrangement links TRBV27 to TRBJ1-1; TRBD1 matches 10 bases. The germline V gene encodes CDR1 MNHEY and CDR2 SMNVEV (reference sequence). The CDR3 runs to 15 residues. Germline trimming cut 6 bases from V and 5 bases from J; bases unmatched to any gene: 9. CDR3 residues: CASSPGQGFGTEAFF. The CDR3 DNA reads TGTGCCAGCAGCCCGGGACAGGGGTTTGGGACTGAAGCTTTCTTT.

V usage is TRBV19 and J usage is TRBJ1-1; D may be TRBD1 (5 bases). CDR1 is LNHDA, CDR2 SQIVND, per germline (reference sequence). Trimming cost V 6 bases and J 7 bases, with 15 bases left between them. This CDR3 has 13 amino acids. CDR3 region: CASSEGMAIEAFF. Here the CDR3 DNA reads TGTGCCAGTAGCGAGGGGATGGCCATTGAAGCTTTCTTT.

V and J are TRBV3-1 (or the pseudogene TRBV3-2) and TRBJ2-7; D ambiguous. The V gene lost 0 bases and the J gene lost 2 bases, with 8 bases spanning the gap. Germline CDR1 and CDR2: LGHDT and YNNKEL (reference sequence). The CDR3 totals 14 residues. The CDR3: CASSQEVQPYEQYF. Here the CDR3 DNA reads TGTGCCAGCAGCCAAGAAGTCCAGCCCTACGAGCAGTACTTC.

This clone was observed a few times. The J gene is TRBJ2-5, the V gene TRBV6-5; 10 positions agree with TRBD1. The germline CDR1 and CDR2 sequences are MNHEY and SVGAGI. The V gene end was trimmed by 4 bases and the J gene end by 4 bases; junction bases not matched to a gene: 6. The CDR3 extends over 15 amino acids. CDR3 bases: TGTGCCAGCAGTTCGGGACAGGGGTTACTAGAGACCCAGTACTTC. Its protein product is CASSSGQGLLETQYF.

J is TRBJ1-2 and V is TRBV7-3; 9 nucleotides match TRBD1. Trimming took 5 bases from V and 7 from J; bases not matched to a gene: 8. Germline loops: CDR1 SGHTA, CDR2 FQGTGA. This CDR3 contains 14 residues. The CDR3 loop is CASSPGTGIGGYTF. In nucleotides, the CDR3 is TGTGCCAGCAGCCCCGGGACAGGGATTGGTGGCTACACCTTC.

The V and J genes are TRBV9 and TRBJ2-7; weak D call: TRBD2 (6 bases). Trimming pared 2 bases from V and 3 bases from J, leaving 21 bases between. This CDR3 has 17 amino acids. Germline V gene lookup returns CDR1 SGDLS and CDR2 YYNGEE. The CDR3 DNA reads as TGTGCCAGCAGCGTGGGACTGGACAAAAACCTCCGCTACGAGCAGTACTTC. As protein: CASSVGLDKNLRYEQYF.

This chain links TRBV18 with TRBJ1-2, with D maybe TRBD1 (6 bases). Germline V gene sequence: CDR1 KGHSH, CDR2 LQKENI. V lost 8 bases and J lost 6, with 16 bases in between. The CDR3 covers 13 residues. The CDR3 region has the DNA TGTGCCAGCACCCGGACAGAAAGAGATGGCTACACCTTC. This sequence encodes CASTRTERDGYTF. Full variable domain (remainder filled in from reference TRBV18 and TRBJ1-2): NAGVMQNPRHLVRRRGQEARLRCSPMKGHSHVYWYRQLPEEGLKFMVYLQKENIIDESGMPKERFSAEFPKEGPSILRIQQVVRGDSAAYFCASTRTERDGYTFGSGTRLTVV.

This clone was picked up one time. This rearrangement joins TRBV2 to TRBJ2-3; no clear D gene. V lost 4 bases to trimming and J lost 4 bases, with 12 bases between them. This CDR3 contains 14 residues. Germline V lookup: CDR1 SNHLY, CDR2 FYNNEI. The CDR3 sequence: CASSVNSQADTQYF. The CDR3, as DNA: TGTGCCAGCAGTGTAAACTCTCAGGCAGATACGCAGTATTTT.

V and J are TRBV6-5 and TRBJ1-6; D is unresolved. V lost 7 bases and J lost 7, with 5 bases in between. Germline V gives CDR1 MNHEY, CDR2 SVGAGI. The CDR3 is made up of 11 amino acids. CDR3 protein: CASTPNSPLHF. The CDR3 nucleotides are TGTGCCAGCACCCCCAATTCACCCCTCCACTTT.

This clone was seen a single time. This rearrangement joins TRBV30 to TRBJ1-1; tentatively, D is TRBD1 (6 bases). Trimming took 2 bases from V and 11 from J, leaving 39 bases between them. The length of the CDR3 is 20 residues. Germline-derived CDR1 and CDR2 are GTSNPN and SVGIG (reference sequence). The CDR3 spells CAWSPKGWGAGNEHRTAAFF. The CDR3 DNA sequence: TGTGCCTGGAGTCCCAAGGGATGGGGGGCGGGCAACGAACACCGGACGGCTGCTTTCTTT.

CDR3 in amino acids: CASSPIGTRNTGELFF. The CDR3 DNA reads TGCGCCAGCAGCCCTATCGGGACAAGAAACACCGGGGAGCTGTTTTTT. This chain links TRBV5-1 with TRBJ2-2, with D perhaps TRBD1 (6 bases). V lost 4 bases and J lost 2, with 15 bases in between. The CDR3 totals 16 residues. Germline-derived CDR1 and CDR2 are SGHRS and YFSETQ.

This chain uses TRBV24-1 with TRBJ2-7; 12 nucleotides match TRBD2. Germline CDR1 is KGHDR and CDR2 is SFDVKD. The ends lost 5 bases at V and 3 bases at J; junction bases unmatched: 7. CDR3 size: 16 residues. The CDR3 DNA sequence: TGTGCCACCAGTGTGCTACTAGCGGGGGGCTTCTACGAGCAGTACTTC. This encodes CATSVLLAGGFYEQYF.

Only one count was recorded for this clone. The genes are TRBV19 and TRBJ2-3, with TRBD1 identical over 8 bases. J was trimmed by 5 bases and V by 6 bases; bases with no gene match: 4. CDR1 and CDR2 (germline): LNHDA, SQIVND (reference sequence). This CDR3 spans 13 amino acids. CDR3 in amino acids: CASRTTGGDTQYF. CDR3 DNA: TGTGCCAGTAGAACTACAGGGGGAGATACGCAGTATTTT.

The genes are TRBV5-5 and TRBJ2-7; D is ambiguous. V was pared by 0 bases and J by 3 bases, with 10 bases between. The length of the CDR3 is 14 residues. Germline-derived CDR1 and CDR2 are SGHKS and YYEKEE (reference sequence). The CDR3 bases are TGTGCCAGCAGCTTGGCCGTCAGAGACTACGAGCAGTACTTC. Protein sequence: CASSLAVRDYEQYF. The whole variable domain, remainder taken from reference TRBV5-5 and TRBJ2-7, is DAGVTQSPTHLIKTRGQQVTLRCSPISGHKSVSWYQQVLGQGPQFIFQYYEKEERGRGNFPDRFSARQFPNYSSELNVNALLLGDSALYLCASSLAVRDYEQYFGPGTRLTVT.

J is TRBJ2-2 and V is TRBV7-6, with a tentative D call TRBD1 (5 bases). This CDR3 is 16 amino acids long. The germline V and J ends were trimmed by 6 bases and 2 bases, with 16 bases remaining between them. Per germline, CDR1 SGHVS and CDR2 FNYEAQ. The CDR3 reads CASRLWAGKNTGELFF. In nucleotides, the CDR3 is TGTGCCAGCAGGCTTTGGGCAGGGAAAAACACCGGGGAGCTGTTTTTT. Complete variable domain (other parts from reference TRBV7-6 and TRBJ2-2): GAGVSQSPRYKVTKRGQDVALRCDPISGHVSLYWYRQALGQGPEFLTYFNYEAQQDKSGLPNDRFSAERPEGSISTLTIQRTEQRDSAMYRCASRLWAGKNTGELFFGEGSRLTVL.

The V gene is TRBV5-1, the J gene TRBJ2-3, with D hard to call. Deletions cut 1 base from V and 3 bases from J, with 0 bases between. The CDR3 consists of 11 residues. Per germline, CDR1 SGHRS and CDR2 YFSETQ. CDR3 in amino acids: CASSLTDTQYF. The DNA for the CDR3 is TGCGCCAGCAGCTTGACAGATACGCAGTATTTT.